Presented here are 12 T cell receptor beta chains from one specimen sequenced in a study of cytotoxic CD8 clonotypes in ibrutinib-treated CLL. The protocol was immunoSEQ multiplex PCR, while the TCRdb copy is restricted to in-frame clones and leaves out a portion. The sample shows some 150,000 clones, about 70% of them seen only once. The material sequenced was PBMCs, taken after 24 months of ibrutinib treatment. Receptor source: a human donor with chronic lymphocytic leukemia.

This chain joins TRBV5-1 and TRBJ2-7; D might be TRBD1 (9 bases). This CDR3 region has 17 residues. The germline V gene encodes CDR1 SGHRS and CDR2 YFSETQ. V was clipped by 4 bases and J by 5 bases, with 25 bases between them. CDR3 nucleotide sequence: TGCGCCAGCAGCCCGGGGGGGACAGGGAGCCCTCTGGACGAGCAGTACTTC. Protein product: CASSPGGTGSPLDEQYF.

The CDR3 coding sequence is TGCGCCAGCAGCCGGGACAGCAATCAGCCCCAGCATTTT. Translating it yields CASSRDSNQPQHF. The J gene is TRBJ1-5, the V gene TRBV5-1, with a weak D call TRBD1 (5 bases). Trimming pared 4 bases from V and 1 base from J, leaving 6 bases between. From germline, CDR1 is SGHRS and CDR2 YFSETQ. CDR3 size: 13 residues.

The chain couples TRBV6-5 to TRBJ2-5; the D is unclear. Germline lookup yields CDR1 MNHEY and CDR2 SVGAGI. V lost 8 bases, J lost 1 base, and 2 bases lay in between. This CDR3 spans 10 amino acids. The CDR3 sequence is CASSQETQYF. The CDR3 bases are TGTGCCAGCTCCCAAGAGACCCAGTACTTC.

The count of this clone is one. V is TRBV9 and J is TRBJ2-7; the D gene is possibly TRBD2 (5 bases). CDR1 and CDR2 (germline): SGDLS, YYNGEE. The CDR3 consists of 14 residues. Trimming removed 0 bases at V and 2 bases at J, with 9 bases between. Here the CDR3 DNA reads TGTGCCAGCAGCGTAGGGACGGGAACCTACGAGCAGTACTTC. Its translation: CASSVGTGTYEQYF. Combining the CDR3 with reference TRBV9 and TRBJ2-7 gives the whole variable domain DSGVTQTPKHLITATGQRVTLRCSPRSGDLSVYWYQQSLDQGLQFLIQYYNGEERAKGNILERFSAQQFPDLHSELNLSSLELGDSALYFCASSVGTGTYEQYFGPGTRLTVT.

This clone was found once. Written as DNA, the CDR3 is TGTGCCAGCAGTCCCCCTCCCGGGGAGCTGTTTTTT. Translation: CASSPPPGELFF. The V gene is TRBV28, the J gene TRBJ2-2; D uncertain. The CDR3 extends over 12 amino acids. Per the germline V gene, CDR1 is MDHEN and CDR2 is SYDVKM. Trimming removed 5 bases at V and 6 bases at J, with 7 bases between.

The V and J genes are TRBV9 and TRBJ2-4; 11 nucleotides agree with TRBD2. The CDR3 is 17 residues long. V dropped 4 bases and J dropped 2; count of bases not matched to a gene: 8. Germline CDR1 is SGDLS and CDR2 is YYNGEE. Written as DNA, the CDR3 is TGTGCCAGCAGCAGCTCCGGGACTAGCGGAACCAAAAACATTCAGTACTTC. It translates to CASSSSGTSGTKNIQYF. Together with reference TRBV9 and TRBJ2-4, the CDR3 gives the full variable domain: DSGVTQTPKHLITATGQRVTLRCSPRSGDLSVYWYQQSLDQGLQFLIQYYNGEERAKGNILERFSAQQFPDLHSELNLSSLELGDSALYFCASSSSGTSGTKNIQYFGAGTRLSVL.

This rearrangement joins TRBV4-3 to TRBJ1-4; no firm D call. This CDR3 contains 13 residues. Trimming removed 4 bases from V and 12 bases from J, with 15 bases in between. Germline CDR1 LGHNA, CDR2 YSLEER. The CDR3 bases are TGCGCCAGCAGCCCCCAGGCGGATGGGGAACTGTTTTTT. It is translated as CASSPQADGELFF.

The chain uses TRBV28 and TRBJ2-6; D gene ambiguous. The CDR3 is made up of 15 amino acids. The germline V gene encodes CDR1 MDHEN and CDR2 SYDVKM. V lost 3 bases, J lost 1 base, and 7 bases lay in between. The CDR3 loop reads CASSFWVSGANVLTF. CDR3 nucleotide sequence: TGTGCCAGCAGTTTTTGGGTGTCTGGGGCCAACGTCCTGACTTTC.

This rearrangement joins TRBV29-1 to TRBJ1-1, with 8 bases fitting TRBD1. The germline V gene has CDR1 SQVTM and CDR2 ANQGSEA. With V trimmed by 4 bases and J by 5 bases, 6 bases remained unmatched. The CDR3 contains 13 residues. The CDR3 here is CSVARGQGTEAFF. The DNA for the CDR3 is TGCAGCGTTGCCAGGGGGCAGGGGACTGAAGCTTTCTTT. Using reference TRBV29-1 and TRBJ1-1 for the parts outside the CDR3, the full variable domain is SAVISQKPSRDICQRGTSLTIQCQVDSQVTMMFWYRQQPGQSLTLIATANQGSEATYESGFVIDKFPISRPNLTFSTLTVSNMSPEDSSIYLCSVARGQGTEAFFGQGTRLTVV.

The CDR3 DNA reads TGTGCCAGCAGCTTAGCCCCAGGGGGGGGCTACGAGCAGTACTTC. Encoded protein: CASSLAPGGGYEQYF. The chain has TRBV13 and TRBJ2-7; D is perhaps TRBD1 or TRBD2 (7 bases each). The V end was cut by 1 base, the J end by 3 bases, with 13 bases between. The CDR3 spans 15 residues. Looked up from germline, CDR1 is PRHDT and CDR2 is FYEKMQ (reference sequence).

In nucleotides, the CDR3 is TGCAGCGTTGAGGGGACCCAGGCCACCAATGAGCAGTTCTTC. Protein sequence: CSVEGTQATNEQFF. This sequence joins TRBV29-1 and TRBJ2-1, with D perhaps being TRBD1 or TRBD2 (5 bases each). The CDR3 consists of 14 residues. V lost 3 bases, J lost 6 bases, and 15 bases lay in between. CDR1 and CDR2 (germline): SQVTM, ANQGSEA.

This clone was counted only a few times. The V gene is TRBV9, the J gene TRBJ1-5; 7 nucleotides line up with TRBD1. Germline V gene sequence: CDR1 SGDLS, CDR2 YYNGEE. V lost 0 bases and J lost 6; bases outside the gene matches: 6. The CDR3 extends over 15 amino acids. CDR3 protein: CASSVGQGGGQPQHF. DNA of the CDR3: TGTGCCAGCAGCGTAGGTCAAGGGGGCGGTCAGCCCCAGCATTTT.